A selection of T cell receptor beta chains follows, all from one sample in a study of T cell changes during pregnancy in multiple sclerosis. The table came from immunoSEQ multiplex PCR; TCRdb's copy has only in-frame clones and leaves some out. The sample lists tens of thousands of clones, about 92% seen once, with approximately 1.1% in the top ten. The sequenced sample was peripheral blood, obtained in the third trimester of pregnancy. Receptors were obtained from a female donor with multiple sclerosis, enrolled in a pregnancy study. Each CDR3 is given with its conserved first and last residue. The order of the fields is V gene, CDR3 length, D gene, clone size, J gene, CDR3 DNA, CDR3 protein. The D gene is left open where the match is weak. For some rows the clone size is stated as once, few or many, or as a class when expanded; others skip it.

TRBV27	15	TRBD2	NA	TRBJ2-5	TGTGCCAGCAGTACTCGACTAGCGGGAAAAGAGACCCAGTACTTC	CASSTRLAGKETQYF
TRBV7-2	13	NA	NA	TRBJ1-6	TGTGCCAGCAGCCCGATAGTGGTAGCACCCCTCCACTTT	CASSPIVVAPLHF
TRBV28	15	TRBD1	NA	TRBJ1-5	TGTGCCAGCAGTTTGACAGGGTATAGCAATCAGCCCCAGCATTTT	CASSLTGYSNQPQHF
TRBV7-2	13	NA	NA	TRBJ1-5	TGTGCCAGCAGCTTACAGGGCAATCAGCCCCAGCATTTT	CASSLQGNQPQHF
TRBV27	12	NA	NA	TRBJ1-1	TGTGCCAGCAGTTTTTTCGGGAAAAAAGCTTTCTTT	CASSFFGKKAFF
TRBV18	15	NA	once	TRBJ1-1	TGTGCCAGCTCACCAAGGCAGGGAAGCTATACTGAAGCTTTCTTT	CASSPRQGSYTEAFF
TRBV19	13	NA	NA	TRBJ1-1	TGTGCCAGTAGTACCCGCCAACTGACTGAAGCTTTCTTT	CASSTRQLTEAFF
TRBV10-1	13	TRBD1	NA	TRBJ2-1	TGCGCCAGCAGCCTTAACCAGGGGGATGAGCAGTTCTTC	CASSLNQGDEQFF
TRBV7-2	16	NA	NA	TRBJ2-1	TGTGCCAGCAGCTTAGTTTCCAGGGGGGATGGCAATGAGCAGTTCTTC	CASSLVSRGDGNEQFF
TRBV7-3	12	NA	NA	TRBJ2-7	TGTGCCAGCAGCGCCTATACCTACGAGCAGTACTTC	CASSAYTYEQYF
TRBV30	12	NA	NA	TRBJ1-5	TGTGCCTGGAGTGTATATAATCAGCCCCAGCATTTT	CAWSVYNQPQHF